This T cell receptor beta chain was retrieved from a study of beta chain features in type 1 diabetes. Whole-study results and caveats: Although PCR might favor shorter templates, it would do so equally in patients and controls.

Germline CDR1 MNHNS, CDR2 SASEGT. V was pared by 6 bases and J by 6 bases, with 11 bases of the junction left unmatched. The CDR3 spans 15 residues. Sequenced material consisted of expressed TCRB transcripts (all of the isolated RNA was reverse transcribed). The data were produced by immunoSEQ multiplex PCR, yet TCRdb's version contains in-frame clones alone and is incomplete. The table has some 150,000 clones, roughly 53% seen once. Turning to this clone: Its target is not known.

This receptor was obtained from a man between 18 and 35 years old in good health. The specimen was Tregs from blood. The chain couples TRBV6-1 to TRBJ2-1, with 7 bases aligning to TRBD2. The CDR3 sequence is CASSRGEGWGNEQFF. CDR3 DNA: TGTGCCAGCAGCCGAGGGGAGGGTTGGGGCAATGAGCAGTTCTTC.